Presented here are 10 T cell receptor beta chains from one specimen sequenced in a study of T-cell reconstitution after alpha-beta-depleted transplantation in children. The TCRbeta library was prepared with unique molecular identifiers. TCRdb recomputed calls from the PCR reads with MiXCR, one row per CDR3 protein. The repertoire holds 530,000 or so distinct CDR3 sequences, with more than 20% as singletons. Sequences were derived from PBMCs, sampled before TCRalphabeta/CD19-depleted stem cell transplant. The receptors stem from a boy in the first two years of life with Wiskott-Aldrich syndrome, due to receive a stem cell transplant.

This clonotype appeared many times. V and J are TRBV28 and TRBJ2-2; D possibly corresponds to TRBD1 (6 bases). Trimming cost V 10 bases and J 2 bases, with 11 bases left between them. Germline V CDR1 and CDR2: MDHEN, SYDVKM. The CDR3 contains 13 residues. This CDR3 reads CAIGQYNTGELFF. DNA of the CDR3: TGTGCCATCGGACAGTACAACACCGGGGAGCTGTTTTTT. Full variable domain (rest looked up from reference TRBV28 and TRBJ2-2): DVKVTQSSRYLVKRTGEKVFLECVQDMDHENMFWYRQDPGLGLRLIYFSYDVKMKEKGDIPEGYSVSREKKERFSLILESASTNQTSMYLCAIGQYNTGELFFGEGSRLTVL.

The rearrangement links TRBV7-3 to TRBJ2-5, with 14 bases that match TRBD2. This CDR3 has 16 amino acids. V was pared by 5 bases and J by 5 bases, with 7 bases of the junction left unmatched. The germline CDR1 and CDR2 sequences are SGHTA and FQGTGA. The CDR3 here is CASSKGLAGDVETQYF. CDR3 bases: TGTGCCAGCAGCAAGGGACTAGCGGGAGATGTCGAGACCCAGTACTTC.

V usage is TRBV7-6 and J usage is TRBJ2-2; no reliable D call. The V gene's germline CDR1 is SGHVS and CDR2 FNYEAQ. The CDR3 length is 16 residues. Trimming took off 5 bases at V and 5 bases at J, with 18 bases between the two ends. CDR3 protein: CASSLFDSPGTGELFF. As DNA, the CDR3 is TGTGCCAGCAGCCTCTTTGACTCACCGGGTACCGGGGAGCTGTTTTTT.

The chain joins TRBV5-1 to TRBJ2-1; TRBD2 is a possible D gene (6 bases). CDR1 and CDR2 (germline): SGHRS, YFSETQ. This CDR3 spans 13 amino acids. Trimming shortened V by 0 bases and J by 13 bases, and 14 bases separated the two germline ends. In nucleotides, the CDR3 is TGCGCCAGCAGCTTGGATCCCGGGAGCCTACAGTTCTTC. It translates to CASSLDPGSLQFF.

V gene TRBV7-9 combines with J gene TRBJ2-2; D possibly corresponds to TRBD2 (5 bases). The germline gives CDR1 SEHNR, CDR2 FQNEAQ (reference sequence). The V end lost 4 bases, the J end lost 3 bases, and 9 bases lay between the germline ends. The CDR3 is 14 amino acids. This chain's CDR3 is CASSSTIDTGELFF. The CDR3 DNA sequence: TGTGCCAGCAGCTCGACTATAGACACCGGGGAGCTGTTTTTT.

Only a few counts were recorded for this clonotype. This chain connects TRBV20-1 to TRBJ2-5; TRBD2 agrees at 8 bases. Per germline, CDR1 DFQATT and CDR2 SNEGSKA (reference sequence). Trimming removed 2 bases from V and 0 bases from J; junction bases left unmatched: 8. The CDR3 is 16 amino acids. The CDR3 bases are TGCAGTGCTAGAAATCCGGGACTAGGCTACCAAGAGACCCAGTACTTC. It translates to CSARNPGLGYQETQYF.

This clonotype was recorded a few times. The chain combines TRBV6-5 with TRBJ2-4; 12 bases fit TRBD2. After removal of 0 bases from V and 5 bases from J, the junction contained 11 bases not matched to a gene. There are 19 residues in the CDR3. CDR1 and CDR2 (germline): MNHEY, SVGAGI. The CDR3 is CASSYSLAGGPEEENIQYF. The CDR3 DNA is TGTGCCAGCAGTTACTCGCTAGCGGGAGGGCCTGAGGAGGAAAACATTCAGTACTTC.

The rearrangement joins TRBV12-3 or TRBV12-4 to TRBJ1-2; D is uncertain. The CDR3 contains 12 residues. Trimming took off 7 bases at V and 6 bases at J, with 12 bases between the two ends. CDR3 amino acids: CASTFRANGYTF. The CDR3 region has the DNA TGTGCCAGCACCTTCCGAGCCAATGGCTACACCTTC.

This chain connects TRBV27 to TRBJ2-7, with D unresolved. CDR3 length: 14 amino acids. V lost 9 bases to trimming and J lost 2 bases, with 17 bases between them. In germline, CDR1 is MNHEY, CDR2 SMNVEV (reference sequence). The DNA of the CDR3 is TGTGCCAGTCAGTTAGACTTCACTGCCTACGAGCAGTACTTC. This codes for CASQLDFTAYEQYF.

The chain combines TRBV5-1 with TRBJ2-7; 10 bases fit TRBD2. Germline CDR1 reads SGHRS; CDR2 reads YFSETQ. This CDR3 has 14 residues. V shed 4 bases and J 3 bases; nucleotides not matched to a gene: 4. The DNA of the CDR3 is TGCGCCAGCAGCCAGGGACTAGCGATCTACGAGCAGTACTTC. Amino acid sequence: CASSQGLAIYEQYF. Full variable domain (remainder filled in from reference TRBV5-1 and TRBJ2-7): KAGVTQTPRYLIKTRGQQVTLSCSPISGHRSVSWYQQTPGQGLQFLFEYFSETQRNKGNFPGRFSGRQFSNSRSEMNVSTLELGDSALYLCASSQGLAIYEQYFGPGTRLTVT.